This T cell receptor (beta chain) was identified in a study of identical twins. General study findings and limits: Insertions were reduced in abundant cord blood beta clonotypes but not in memory repertoires.

Each CDR3 protein gets one entry after TCRdb re-called the 5' RACE reads with MiXCR. The repertoire holds roughly 720,000 distinct CDR3 sequences, with about 20% as singletons. About this clonotype: The antigen is unknown.

The CDR3 is 18 residues long. Germline CDR1 and CDR2: SGHDN and FVKESK. V lost 0 bases, J lost 0 bases, and 9 bases stayed unmatched. This same sample was also taken into another study, of T cells expressing NK-cell markers. That study reports: According to the study, TCR beta repertoires originated from sorted CD3+CD56+NKG2C+, CD3+CD56+NKG2C- and CD3+CD56-NKG2C+ T cells. Topping the CD3+CD56-NKG2C+ fraction as well were these clonotypes, in a few donors.

The sequencing input was PBMCs. V is TRBV14 and J is TRBJ2-3; 7 nucleotides line up with TRBD2. This clonotype was sampled from a woman between 18 and 29 years old in good health. CDR3 in amino acids: CASSQDRDYSDSTDTQYF. Written as DNA, the CDR3 is TGTGCCAGCAGCCAAGATCGGGACTACTCGGATAGCACAGATACGCAGTATTTT.